This T cell receptor beta chain was sequenced for a study of OX40 agonist ivuxolimab in advanced cancers. Method: immunoSEQ multiplex PCR; TCRdb's copy keeps in-frame clones and lacks some. The table includes some 70,000 clones, roughly nine tenths detected once. This clone was seen a single time. This CDR3 contains 17 residues. The germline CDR1 and CDR2 sequences are SGHRS and YFSETQ. The V end was cut by 1 base, the J end by 4 bases, with 20 bases between. Sample: CD4+ or CD8+ T cells sorted from blood, taken in a trial of the OX40 agonist ivuxolimab. The chain combines TRBV5-1 with TRBJ1-1; no definite D call. This TCR was recovered from an adult with an advanced solid tumor such as melanoma, head and neck, liver or kidney cancer. Here the CDR3 reads CASSLRPLGEVITEAFF. In DNA form, the CDR3 reads TGCGCCAGCAGCTTGAGACCTTTGGGTGAGGTGATCACTGAAGCTTTCTTT.